A single sample gave rise to the 17 T cell receptor beta chains below, sequenced in a study of T cells in Graves' hyperthyroidism and ophthalmopathy. Using RNA transcripts as the source, TCR beta CDR3 regions were amplified. First-round RT-PCR of the TCR CDR3 relied on the HTBI primer set. TCRdb reprocessed the multiplex PCR reads with MiXCR, giving one entry per CDR3 protein. The table has fewer than 500,000 distinct CDR3 sequences, about 15% seen once. The sample consisted of blood. Receptors were obtained from a man aged 18-30 years with Graves' ophthalmopathy.

At least ten counts were recorded for this clonotype. The rearrangement links TRBV4-1 to TRBJ2-7; 8 positions agree with TRBD1. Losses at the gene ends were 6 bases for V and 5 bases for J; bases not matched to a gene: 12. The CDR3 has 15 amino acids. The germline V gene has CDR1 MGHRA and CDR2 YSYEKL. CDR3 in amino acids: CASRRTGSKVNEQYF. CDR3 in DNA: TGCGCCAGCAGGCGGACAGGGTCGAAGGTAAACGAGCAGTACTTC.

This clonotype was detected ten times or more. The J gene is TRBJ2-7, the V gene TRBV7-9; D unresolved. CDR1 and CDR2 from the germline V gene are SEHNR and FQNEAQ (reference sequence). This CDR3 is built from 12 residues. With 1 base removed from V and 6 bases from J, the gap between germline ends came to 7 bases. CDR3 region: CASSLVWSEQYF. The CDR3, as DNA: TGTGCCAGCAGCTTAGTTTGGTCCGAGCAGTACTTC.

This clonotype was picked up many times. Here the CDR3 reads CASSGDYSYNEQFF. CDR3 DNA: TGTGCCAGCAGCGGGGACTATTCCTACAATGAGCAGTTCTTC. The chain links TRBV12-3 or TRBV12-4 to TRBJ2-1; TRBD2 agrees at 7 bases. Trimming at V came to 6 bases and at J to 1 base, leaving 3 bases not matched to a gene. The CDR3 consists of 14 residues.

The sample holds many counts of this clonotype. This chain links TRBV11-2 with TRBJ2-6; a weak D match, TRBD1 (6 bases). The CDR3 runs to 16 residues. The ends were cut back, 5 bases at V and 4 bases at J, with 15 bases in the middle. Germline V gives CDR1 SGHAT, CDR2 FQNNGV. CDR3 sequence reads: CASSPGQGNGANVLTF. The CDR3, as DNA: TGTGCCAGCAGCCCCGGGCAGGGGAACGGGGCCAACGTCCTGACTTTC.

This clonotype was counted only a few times. The chain couples TRBV4-1 to TRBJ2-1; a possible D gene is TRBD2 (6 bases). This CDR3 region has 17 residues. V was trimmed by 1 base and J by 8 bases, leaving 21 bases between them. Germline CDR1 is MGHRA and CDR2 is YSYEKL. The DNA of the CDR3 is TGCGCCAGCAGCCAAGTGGCAGGGAGGTCGAGGTACTATGAGCAGTTCTTC. Its protein product is CASSQVAGRSRYYEQFF.

This clonotype was seen repeatedly, ten times or more. The CDR3 nucleotides read TGTGCCAGCAGCCAGCGGCTAGCGGGGGGACCCAATGAGCAGTTCTTC. Protein: CASSQRLAGGPNEQFF. The genes are TRBV7-6 and TRBJ2-1; the match to TRBD2 covers 11 bases. CDR1 and CDR2 (germline): SGHVS, FNYEAQ. The CDR3 contains 16 residues. The V gene end was trimmed by 5 bases and the J gene end by 6 bases; junction bases not matched to a gene: 9.

In this sample, this clonotype turned up many times. This chain links TRBV18 with TRBJ2-2; D is uncertain. V lost 3 bases, J lost 0 bases, and 8 bases lay in between. The germline gives CDR1 KGHSH, CDR2 LQKENI. The CDR3 length is 15 residues. CDR3: CASSPPTSNTGELFF. As DNA, the CDR3 is TGTGCCAGCTCACCTCCTACATCGAACACCGGGGAGCTGTTTTTT.

The chain's CDR3 is CASSVVSGGAGETQYF. CDR3 DNA sequence: TGTGCCAGCAGCGTAGTTAGCGGGGGGGCCGGAGAGACCCAGTACTTC. The chain joins TRBV9 to TRBJ2-5; 11 bases are shared with TRBD2. Germline-derived CDR1 and CDR2 are SGDLS and YYNGEE. Germline trimming cut 0 bases from V and 4 bases from J; bases unmatched to any gene: 5. This CDR3 has 16 amino acids.

The V gene is TRBV3-1, the J gene TRBJ1-1, with 7 bases aligning to TRBD1. The CDR3 sequence is 14 residues long. Germline V CDR1 and CDR2: LGHDT, YNNKEL (reference sequence). V trimming: 5 bases; J trimming: 4 bases; junction bases outside the gene matches: 7. This CDR3 is CASSLDREGTEAFF. Here the CDR3 DNA reads TGTGCCAGCAGCTTAGACAGGGAGGGCACTGAAGCTTTCTTT.

At least ten counts were recorded for this clonotype. The rearrangement links TRBV12-3 or TRBV12-4 to TRBJ1-2; 8 nucleotides match TRBD1. The CDR3 is 16 amino acids. Trimming removed 6 bases from V and 3 bases from J; junction bases left unmatched: 12. The CDR3 sequence is CASSLGLGQVYYGYTF. The DNA for the CDR3 is TGTGCCAGCAGCCTGGGCTTGGGACAGGTTTACTATGGCTACACCTTC.

Regarding this clonotype: A much larger clone sits a single nucleotide away, making a read error possible. The rearrangement links TRBV29-1 to TRBJ1-1; D is perhaps TRBD1 (6 bases). The CDR3 is 13 residues long. The germline V gene encodes CDR1 SQVTM and CDR2 ANQGSEA. V was trimmed by 4 bases and J by 0 bases, leaving 9 bases between them. CDR3 sequence (DNA): TGCAGCGTTGCCAGGACAGTGAACACTGAAGCTTTCTTT. Its protein product is CSVARTVNTEAFF.

As to this clonotype: At one end the junction does not follow the germline gene, possibly because of a read error. The CDR3 loop reads CASGPRRNSPFHF. As DNA, the CDR3 is TGTGCTAGTGGTCCTAGGAGGAATTCACCCTTCCACTTT. The rearrangement uses TRBV12-5 and TRBJ1-6; no clear D gene. This CDR3 comprises 13 residues. Germline V gene lookup returns CDR1 LGHNT and CDR2 FRNRAP.

The V gene is TRBV25-1, the J gene TRBJ1-2; unclear D gene. The CDR3 is made up of 13 amino acids. The V gene's germline CDR1 is MGHDK and CDR2 SYGVNS. The V gene lost 1 base and the J gene lost 6 bases, with 9 bases spanning the gap. The CDR3 loop is CASSELRADGYTF. The CDR3 bases are TGTGCCAGCAGTGAATTAAGGGCTGATGGCTACACCTTC.

V is TRBV6-1 and J is TRBJ2-7; 9 bases map to TRBD1. Germline CDR1 is MNHNS and CDR2 is SASEGT. The CDR3 totals 13 residues. J gave up 7 bases and V 2 bases, and 3 bases lay outside the gene matches. The CDR3 bases are TGTGCCAGCAGTGAACGAGGGACAGGGGAGCAGTACTTC. Its translation is CASSERGTGEQYF.

This clonotype was seen many times. This rearrangement joins TRBV2 to TRBJ1-2; TRBD1 agrees at 7 bases. This CDR3 region has 13 residues. With 7 bases clipped from V and 4 bases from J, the junction kept 6 bases outside the gene matches. CDR1 and CDR2 (germline): SNHLY, FYNNEI. CDR3 coding DNA: TGTGCCAGCACGCGGGCAGGGGGCTATGGCTACACCTTC. It yields the protein CASTRAGGYGYTF.

This clonotype has a count of ten or more. The gene calls are TRBV12-3 or TRBV12-4 and TRBJ2-2; 12 positions agree with TRBD1. V trimming: 8 bases; J trimming: 4 bases; junction bases outside the gene matches: 2. The CDR3 loop spans 14 amino acids. The CDR3 coding sequence is TGTGCCAGCGGGACAGGGGGCAGCACCGGGGAGCTGTTTTTT. It specifies CASGTGGSTGELFF.

This sequence joins TRBV5-1 and TRBJ1-3; D may be TRBD1 (6 bases). Trimming shortened V by 4 bases and J by 3 bases, and 17 bases separated the two germline ends. This CDR3 is built from 16 residues. CDR1 is SGHRS and CDR2 is YFSETQ in the germline V gene. CDR3 region: CASSPGDILVGNTIYF. The DNA of the CDR3 is TGCGCCAGCAGCCCTGGGGACATCCTGGTTGGAAACACCATATATTTT.